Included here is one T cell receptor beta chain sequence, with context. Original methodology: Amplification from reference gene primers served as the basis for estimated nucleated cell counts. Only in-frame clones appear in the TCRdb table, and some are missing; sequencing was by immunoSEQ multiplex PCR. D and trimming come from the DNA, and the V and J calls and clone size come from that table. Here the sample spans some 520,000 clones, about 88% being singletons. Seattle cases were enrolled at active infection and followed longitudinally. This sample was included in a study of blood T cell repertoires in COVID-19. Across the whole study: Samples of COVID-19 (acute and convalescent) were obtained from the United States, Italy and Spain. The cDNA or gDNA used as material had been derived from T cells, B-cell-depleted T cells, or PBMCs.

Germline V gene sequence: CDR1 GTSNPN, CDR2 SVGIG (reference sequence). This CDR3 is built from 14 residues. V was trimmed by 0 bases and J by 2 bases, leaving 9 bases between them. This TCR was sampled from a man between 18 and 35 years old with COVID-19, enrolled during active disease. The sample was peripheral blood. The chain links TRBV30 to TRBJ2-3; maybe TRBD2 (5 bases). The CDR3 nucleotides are TGTGCCTGGAGTGTTCCGGGAAACACAGATACGCAGTATTTT. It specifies CAWSVPGNTDTQYF.